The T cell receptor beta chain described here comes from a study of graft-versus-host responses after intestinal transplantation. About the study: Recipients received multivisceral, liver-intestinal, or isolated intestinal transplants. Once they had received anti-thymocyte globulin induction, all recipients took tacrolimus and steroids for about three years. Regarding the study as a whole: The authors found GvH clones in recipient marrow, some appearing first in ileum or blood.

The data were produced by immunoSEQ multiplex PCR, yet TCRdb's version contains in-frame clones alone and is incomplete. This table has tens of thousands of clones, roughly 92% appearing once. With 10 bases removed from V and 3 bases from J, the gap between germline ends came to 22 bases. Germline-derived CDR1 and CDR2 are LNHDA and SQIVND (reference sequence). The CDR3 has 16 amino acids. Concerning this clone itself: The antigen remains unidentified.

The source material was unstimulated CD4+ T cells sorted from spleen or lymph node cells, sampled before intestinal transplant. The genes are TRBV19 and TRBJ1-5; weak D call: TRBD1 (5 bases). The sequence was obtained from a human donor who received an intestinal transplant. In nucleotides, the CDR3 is TGTGCCACTGTGGGGCGGGGGTATGCGGCCAATCAGCCCCAGCATTTT. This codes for CATVGRGYAANQPQHF.